These 19 T cell receptor beta chains originate from one sample sequenced in a study of blood T cell repertoires in COVID-19. Measured with immunoSEQ multiplex PCR; TCRdb has only the in-frame clones, and not every one. The repertoire holds about 220,000 clones, with roughly four fifths as singletons. The sequencing input was PBMCs or T cells enriched from blood (not recorded which). These receptors were taken from a woman in her sixties or seventies who had recovered from COVID-19.

The chain carries TRBV7-9 and TRBJ2-5; D is perhaps TRBD1 (6 bases). From germline, CDR1 is SEHNR and CDR2 FQNEAQ (reference sequence). The V and J ends lost 1 base and 10 bases respectively, with 13 bases between them. The CDR3 has 13 residues. The CDR3 region has the DNA TGTGCCAGCAGCTTAGGCCAGGGGAGCGACCAGTACTTC. It is translated as CASSLGQGSDQYF.

The chain is built from TRBV5-1 and TRBJ1-4, with 7 bases fitting TRBD1. The J segment lost 8 bases and the V segment lost 6 bases, leaving 13 bases of the junction unmatched. The CDR3 contains 15 residues. In germline, CDR1 is SGHRS, CDR2 YFSETQ. This CDR3 is CASTLSGTAEEKLFF. As DNA, the CDR3 is TGCGCCAGCACTTTATCCGGGACAGCCGAGGAAAAACTGTTTTTT.

The chain combines TRBV18 with TRBJ2-1, with 13 bases fitting TRBD2. The V segment lost 5 bases and the J segment 9 bases; nucleotides outside the gene matches: 10. In germline, CDR1 is KGHSH, CDR2 LQKENI. The CDR3 is made up of 16 amino acids. CDR3 amino acids: CASSIPGLAGFSEQFF. The CDR3 region has the DNA TGTGCCAGCTCAATACCGGGACTAGCGGGATTTAGTGAGCAGTTCTTC.

This chain connects TRBV5-1 to TRBJ1-4, with D perhaps matching TRBD1 (5 bases). CDR3 length equals 18 residues. V was cut by 0 bases and J by 4 bases, with 19 bases left in between. CDR1 is SGHRS and CDR2 is YFSETQ in the germline V gene. CDR3 protein: CASSLDVDGGWVNEKLFF. As DNA, the CDR3 is TGCGCCAGCAGCTTGGATGTCGATGGGGGGTGGGTTAATGAAAAACTGTTTTTT.

The V call is TRBV5-6, the J call TRBJ1-6; TRBD1 is a possible D gene (5 bases). CDR3 size: 14 residues. The germline V gene encodes CDR1 SGHDT and CDR2 YYEEEE. The V and J ends lost 0 bases and 7 bases respectively, with 8 bases between them. DNA of the CDR3: TGTGCCAGCAGCTTGGCGGGACTCAATTCACCCCTCCACTTT. This gives the protein CASSLAGLNSPLHF.

This sequence joins TRBV6-2 or TRBV6-3 and TRBJ2-1; maybe TRBD1 (7 bases). This CDR3 is built from 15 residues. The germline V and J ends were trimmed by 5 bases and 0 bases, with 11 bases remaining between them. CDR1 MNHEY and CDR2 SVGEGT come from the germline V gene. This CDR3 is CASSPRGDSYNEQFF. The CDR3 DNA follows: TGTGCCAGCAGTCCCAGGGGGGACTCCTACAATGAGCAGTTCTTC.

The gene calls are TRBV7-9 and TRBJ2-2, with D possibly being TRBD2 (5 bases). Between the trimmed V and J ends, which lost 1 base and 1 base, there was a span of 7 bases. This CDR3 is built from 15 residues. CDR1 and CDR2 (germline): SEHNR, FQNEAQ (reference sequence). The CDR3 spells CASSLGSVNTGELFF. The CDR3 DNA follows: TGTGCCAGCAGCTTAGGTAGCGTGAACACCGGGGAGCTGTTTTTT.

This chain joins TRBV19 and TRBJ2-3, with 8 bases aligning to TRBD2. After removal of 1 base from V and 4 bases from J, the junction contained 13 bases not matched to a gene. Germline lookup yields CDR1 LNHDA and CDR2 SQIVND (reference sequence). CDR3 size: 18 residues. The CDR3 sequence: CASSIAGLSGSDPDTQYF. The DNA of the CDR3 is TGTGCCAGTAGTATAGCAGGTCTGAGCGGGAGTGACCCAGATACGCAGTATTTT.

The chain joins TRBV7-3 to TRBJ2-2; the match to TRBD2 covers 8 bases. The germline V gene encodes CDR1 SGHTA and CDR2 FQGTGA. This CDR3 contains 16 residues. V shed 5 bases, J shed 2 bases, and the junction held 7 bases outside the gene matches. The CDR3: CASSQGAGANTGELFF. The CDR3 region has the DNA TGTGCCAGCAGCCAAGGAGCGGGGGCAAACACCGGGGAGCTGTTTTTT.

The chain couples TRBV6-5 to TRBJ1-5; TRBD1 matches 8 bases. The germline gives CDR1 MNHEY, CDR2 SVGAGI. There are 14 residues in the CDR3. The V gene end was trimmed by 6 bases and the J gene end by 6 bases; junction bases not matched to a gene: 7. CDR3 DNA: TGTGCCAGCAGCCACAGGGGGACAGGTCAGCCCCAGCATTTT. Translating it yields CASSHRGTGQPQHF.

In DNA, the CDR3 is TGTGCCAGCTCACTCGGGACTAGCCGAGACGGGGAGCTGTTTTTT. Amino acid sequence: CASSLGTSRDGELFF. This chain uses TRBV18 with TRBJ2-2, with 9 bases lining up with TRBD2. Germline CDR1 is KGHSH and CDR2 is LQKENI. The CDR3 sequence is 15 residues long. Unmatched junction bases numbered 7, after V lost 4 bases and J lost 7 bases.

This chain connects TRBV4-3 to TRBJ1-3; D remains ambiguous. Trimming removed 1 base from V and 4 bases from J, with 14 bases in between. The V gene's germline CDR1 is LGHNA and CDR2 YSLEER. The CDR3 is 16 amino acids. CDR3 in amino acids: CASSQGELLIGNTIYF. The DNA for the CDR3 is TGCGCCAGCAGCCAAGGGGAGTTATTAATCGGAAACACCATATATTTT.

The chain has TRBV11-2 and TRBJ1-5, with D unclear. V was trimmed by 0 bases and J by 4 bases, leaving 10 bases between them. Germline CDR1 is SGHAT and CDR2 is FQNNGV. This CDR3 region has 15 residues. The CDR3, as DNA: TGTGCCAGCAGCTTAGATCGTAGCGGTAATCAGCCCCAGCATTTT. It translates to CASSLDRSGNQPQHF. The whole variable domain, filled in from reference TRBV11-2 and TRBJ1-5, reads EAGVAQSPRYKIIEKRQSVAFWCNPISGHATLYWYQQILGQGPKLLIQFQNNGVVDDSQLPKDRFSAERLKGVDSTLKIQPAKLEDSAVYLCASSLDRSGNQPQHFGDGTRLSIL.

The chain recombines TRBV6-6 with TRBJ1-1; 8 nucleotides align to TRBD1. CDR3 length: 15 residues. Germline V CDR1 and CDR2: MNHNY, SVGAGI (reference sequence). With V trimmed by 5 bases and J by 1 base, 6 bases remained unmatched. The CDR3 DNA reads TGTGCCAGCAGTCAACGAGGACAGGGGAACACTGAAGCTTTCTTT. Amino acid sequence: CASSQRGQGNTEAFF.

The chain recombines TRBV5-4 with TRBJ2-3; weak D call: TRBD2 (6 bases). The V gene lost 0 bases and the J gene lost 2 bases, with 13 bases spanning the gap. This CDR3 spans 16 amino acids. Looked up from germline, CDR1 is SGHNT and CDR2 is YYREEE (reference sequence). The CDR3 here is CASSLVGGLLTDTQYF. CDR3 nucleotides: TGTGCCAGCAGCTTGGTGGGGGGTCTACTCACAGATACGCAGTATTTT.

The chain carries TRBV7-2 and TRBJ2-5; D uncertain. CDR1 and CDR2 (germline): SGHTA, FQGNSA. The germline V and J ends were trimmed by 1 base and 5 bases, with 8 bases remaining between them. This CDR3 is built from 13 residues. The DNA of the CDR3 is TGTGCCAGCAGCTTAGTTAGTGTGGAGACCCAGTACTTC. Translating it yields CASSLVSVETQYF.

Notes on this clone: Its ends do not fully match the called genes, so a read error is possible. The rearrangement joins TRBV4-1 to TRBJ2-6, with a possible D match to TRBD1 (6 bases). The germline V gene encodes CDR1 MGHRA and CDR2 YSYEKL. The length of the CDR3 is 18 residues. CDR3 loop: CASSLTGPLSSGANVLTF. In DNA form, the CDR3 reads TGCGCCAGCAGCCTTACAGGGCCACTCTCTTCTGGCGCCAACGTCCTGACTTTC.

The chain recombines TRBV18 with TRBJ2-3; a weak D match, TRBD2 (5 bases). CDR3 size: 15 residues. CDR1 is KGHSH, CDR2 LQKENI, per germline. Trimming shortened V by 3 bases and J by 3 bases, and 13 bases separated the two germline ends. The CDR3 DNA follows: TGTGCCAGCTCACCGAGGACTCGTGGTACAGATACGCAGTATTTT. Protein: CASSPRTRGTDTQYF.

The chain links TRBV7-9 to TRBJ1-5; TRBD1 matches 7 bases. The CDR3 loop spans 13 amino acids. Per germline, CDR1 SEHNR and CDR2 FQNEAQ (reference sequence). This chain's CDR3 is CAGQRDSNQPQHF. The DNA of the CDR3 is TGTGCGGGACAGCGAGATAGCAATCAGCCCCAGCATTTT.